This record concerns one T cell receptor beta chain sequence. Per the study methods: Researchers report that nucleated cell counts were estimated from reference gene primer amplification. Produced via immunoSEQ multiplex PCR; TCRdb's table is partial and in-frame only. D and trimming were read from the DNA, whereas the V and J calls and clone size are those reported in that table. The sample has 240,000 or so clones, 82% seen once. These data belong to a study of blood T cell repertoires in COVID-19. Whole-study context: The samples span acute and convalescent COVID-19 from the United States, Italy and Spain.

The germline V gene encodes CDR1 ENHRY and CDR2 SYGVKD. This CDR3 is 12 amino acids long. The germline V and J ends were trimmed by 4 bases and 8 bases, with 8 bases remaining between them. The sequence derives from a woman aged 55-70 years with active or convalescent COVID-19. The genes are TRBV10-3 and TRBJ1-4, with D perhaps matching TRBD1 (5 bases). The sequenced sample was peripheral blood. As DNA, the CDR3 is TGTGCCATCAGTGGTGGGGGGGAAAAACTGTTTTTT. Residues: CAISGGGEKLFF.